The 17 T cell receptor beta chains listed next were all sequenced from one sample in a study of T cells after posttransplantation cyclophosphamide. Assay used: immunoSEQ multiplex PCR; TCRdb lists only in-frame clones, some missing. This sample comprises 35,000 to 55,000 clones, none seen once only. Specimen: PBMCs. Receptors were obtained from a man in his forties or fifties in good health, CMV-negative, and a related stem cell transplant donor.

This clone showed up many times. This chain connects TRBV18 to TRBJ1-2, with TRBD1 as a possible D gene (5 bases). The germline V and J ends were trimmed by 1 base and 9 bases, with 12 bases remaining between them. Germline V CDR1 and CDR2: KGHSH, LQKENI. This CDR3 has 13 residues. The CDR3 protein is CASSPLRDWSYTF. The CDR3 DNA follows: TGTGCCAGCTCACCACTTCGGGACTGGAGCTACACCTTC.

J is TRBJ1-2 and V is TRBV29-1; weak D call: TRBD1 (5 bases). The V gene's germline CDR1 is SQVTM and CDR2 ANQGSEA. The CDR3 is 13 residues long. Trimming removed 2 bases at V and 6 bases at J, with 13 bases between. The chain's CDR3 is CSVETQDPNGYTF. The CDR3 bases are TGCAGCGTTGAAACACAGGATCCGAATGGCTACACCTTC.

This clone has at least ten counts. The V call is TRBV7-2, the J call TRBJ1-4; D call uncertain. Germline CDR1 and CDR2: SGHTA and FQGNSA. V gave up 10 bases and J gave up 1 base, with 16 bases separating them. The CDR3 has 15 residues. CDR3 in DNA: TGTGCCACCTCTAACTTCGGGGAAACTAATGAAAAACTGTTTTTT. Protein: CATSNFGETNEKLFF.

This clone was observed many times. This chain connects TRBV5-6 to TRBJ2-7; 12 bases match TRBD1. The CDR3 is made up of 16 amino acids. The J segment lost 7 bases and the V segment lost 1 base, leaving 9 bases of the junction unmatched. Germline V gives CDR1 SGHDT, CDR2 YYEEEE. DNA for the CDR3: TGTGCCAGCAGCTTGAACGTGGGACAGGGGGCGCTTGAGCAGTACTTC. The encoded protein is CASSLNVGQGALEQYF.

This clone has ten or more counts. V is TRBV5-1 and J is TRBJ2-7; the match to TRBD2 covers 10 bases. CDR3 length equals 16 residues. Trimming removed 3 bases from V and 1 base from J; junction bases left unmatched: 7. CDR1 is SGHRS, CDR2 YFSETQ, per germline. The CDR3 loop reads CASSWGPSGSSYEQYV. The CDR3 DNA reads as TGCGCCAGCAGCTGGGGACCTAGCGGGAGTTCCTACGAGCAGTACGTC.

This clone was seen at least ten times. This chain joins TRBV19 and TRBJ2-2; unclear D gene. The CDR3 sequence is 14 residues long. The germline CDR1 and CDR2 sequences are LNHDA and SQIVND (reference sequence). Trimming stripped 3 bases from V and 0 bases from J, with 5 bases between. The chain's CDR3 is CASSIQANTGELFF. The CDR3 DNA sequence: TGTGCCAGTAGTATCCAGGCGAACACCGGGGAGCTGTTTTTT.

This clone was seen ten or more times. J is TRBJ2-7 and V is TRBV6-5, with D possibly matching TRBD2 (5 bases). Germline-derived CDR1 and CDR2 are MNHEY and SVGAGI. The CDR3 is made up of 11 amino acids. The V end was cut by 5 bases, the J end by 4 bases, with 6 bases between. The CDR3 protein is CASSRGYEQYF. The CDR3, as DNA: TGTGCCAGCAGTCGGGGTTACGAGCAGTACTTC.

This clone showed up just a few times. The chain recombines TRBV11-2 with TRBJ2-5, with 10 nucleotides matching TRBD2. This CDR3 region has 16 residues. The J segment lost 5 bases and the V segment lost 3 bases, leaving 9 bases of the junction unmatched. Germline loops: CDR1 SGHAT, CDR2 FQNNGV. CDR3 residues: CASSLRSTSGTETQYF. The CDR3 DNA follows: TGTGCCAGCAGCTTGCGTTCTACTAGCGGGACGGAGACCCAGTACTTC.

This clone was counted many times. This sequence joins TRBV6-5 and TRBJ2-2; a weak D match, TRBD1 (6 bases). The V and J ends lost 5 bases and 9 bases respectively, with 13 bases between them. Germline CDR1 and CDR2: MNHEY and SVGAGI. The CDR3 is 13 residues long. CDR3 sequence reads: CASSQQGVRELFF. CDR3 nucleotides: TGTGCCAGCAGTCAACAGGGTGTAAGGGAGCTGTTTTTT.

Many counts were recorded for this clone. The rearrangement links TRBV7-9 to TRBJ1-2, with D possibly TRBD1 on 6 matching bases. V shed 4 bases and J shed 8 bases, with 11 bases lying between them. Germline values: CDR1 SEHNR, CDR2 FQNEAQ (reference sequence). The CDR3 is 12 residues long. The CDR3 nucleotides read TGTGCCAGCAGCTCCTCGGGGGGCGGCTACACCTTC. Its translation: CASSSSGGGYTF.

This clone was observed at least ten times. V is TRBV5-5 and J is TRBJ2-7; maybe TRBD1 (5 bases). This CDR3 region has 12 residues. The germline gives CDR1 SGHKS, CDR2 YYEKEE (reference sequence). Trimming took 3 bases from V and 1 from J, leaving 5 bases between them. DNA of the CDR3: TGTGCCAGCAGCTCAGGGTCCTACGAGCAGTACGTC. Residues: CASSSGSYEQYV.

This clone was seen many times. The V call is TRBV5-1, the J call TRBJ2-2; 8 nucleotides line up with TRBD1. V lost 3 bases, J lost 6 bases, and 7 bases stayed unmatched. Germline CDR1 reads SGHRS; CDR2 reads YFSETQ. The CDR3 consists of 15 residues. The CDR3 loop is CASSWTGLNAGELFF. In DNA form, the CDR3 reads TGCGCCAGCAGCTGGACAGGGTTAAATGCCGGGGAGCTGTTTTTT.

The rearrangement uses TRBV5-1 and TRBJ2-6; D is perhaps TRBD2 (5 bases). With 0 bases removed from V and 0 bases from J, the gap between germline ends came to 10 bases. Germline V gene data show CDR1 as SGHRS and CDR2 as YFSETQ. The CDR3 has 17 amino acids. This CDR3 reads CASSLDRGLSGANVLTF. In nucleotides, the CDR3 is TGCGCCAGCAGCTTGGACCGAGGACTCTCTGGGGCCAACGTCCTGACTTTC.

This clone was observed many times. The CDR3 bases are TGCGCCAGCAGCTTGGTTCCCGGAAGCGAGAAACTGTTTTTT. Encoded protein: CASSLVPGSEKLFF. The chain links TRBV5-1 to TRBJ1-4; no clear D gene. V lost 0 bases, J lost 11 bases, and 14 bases lay in between. The CDR3 covers 14 residues. Germline values: CDR1 SGHRS, CDR2 YFSETQ.

This clone was recorded many times. The rearrangement joins TRBV7-8 to TRBJ2-7, with 7 nucleotides matching TRBD1. Per germline, CDR1 SGHVS and CDR2 FQNEAQ. The CDR3 has 14 residues. V shed 5 bases and J 2 bases; nucleotides not matched to a gene: 6. CDR3 protein: CASSVIQGAYEQYF. CDR3 nucleotides: TGTGCCAGCAGCGTAATTCAGGGGGCCTACGAGCAGTACTTC.

Here the CDR3 DNA reads TGTGCCAGCAGTATTAGCGGGAGGCACACAGATACGCAGTATTTT. Encoded protein: CASSISGRHTDTQYF. The chain is built from TRBV28 and TRBJ2-3; 10 bases are shared with TRBD2. V dropped 5 bases and J dropped 2; count of bases not matched to a gene: 4. The CDR3 has 15 amino acids. Looked up from germline, CDR1 is MDHEN and CDR2 is SYDVKM.

The V and J genes are TRBV6-5 and TRBJ1-2; TRBD1 aligns across 7 bases. This CDR3 has 13 amino acids. Trimming removed 6 bases from V and 1 base from J; junction bases left unmatched: 2. Germline V gene data show CDR1 as MNHEY and CDR2 as SVGAGI. The CDR3 region has the DNA TGTGCCAGCAGGAGGGACAGTAACTATGGCTACACCTTC. Translating it yields CASRRDSNYGYTF.